The 4 T cell receptor beta chains in this list originate from one sample, sequenced in a study of cytomegalovirus exposure and HLA in healthy donors. Vbeta (60) and Jbeta (13) primers were used in the PCR. Profiled with immunoSEQ multiplex PCR; TCRdb holds only in-frame clones, not every one. Here the sample spans approximately 82,000 clones, approximately 56% being singletons. The sequencing input was PBMCs. The receptor source for this set is a woman younger than 45 in good health and CMV-seropositive.

In this sample, this clone turned up a few times. This rearrangement joins TRBV10-3 to TRBJ2-1; TRBD1 agrees at 10 bases. The length of the CDR3 is 16 residues. Trimming cost V 3 bases and J 8 bases; bases outside gene matches: 10. Germline V CDR1 and CDR2: ENHRY, SYGVKD. The CDR3 region is CAISDRRQGALDEQFF. The CDR3 nucleotides read TGTGCCATCAGTGACCGCAGACAGGGGGCTTTGGATGAGCAGTTCTTC.

In this sample, this clone turned up a few times. The chain is built from TRBV7-6 and TRBJ1-1, with D unresolved. Germline V gene data show CDR1 as SGHVS and CDR2 as FNYEAQ. Trimming stripped 5 bases from V and 3 bases from J, with 16 bases between. The CDR3 runs 15 residues. Here the CDR3 reads CASSPEVTSHTEAFF. CDR3 sequence (DNA): TGTGCCAGCAGCCCGGAGGTGACTTCGCACACTGAAGCTTTCTTT. The full variable domain, in which reference TRBV7-6 and TRBJ1-1 provide the parts outside the CDR3, is GAGVSQSPRYKVTKRGQDVALRCDPISGHVSLYWYRQALGQGPEFLTYFNYEAQQDKSGLPNDRFSAERPEGSISTLTIQRTEQRDSAMYRCASSPEVTSHTEAFFGQGTRLTVV.

This clone was seen just once. The V call is TRBV10-3, the J call TRBJ2-1, with no clear D. Trimming cost V 0 bases and J 6 bases, with 3 bases left between them. Germline V CDR1 and CDR2: ENHRY, SYGVKD. The CDR3 is made up of 12 amino acids. The CDR3 is CAISESANEQFF. The CDR3, as DNA: TGTGCCATCAGTGAGTCGGCCAATGAGCAGTTCTTC.

V and J are TRBV5-8 and TRBJ2-2; 8 bases line up with TRBD2. Germline V gene lookup returns CDR1 SGHTS and CDR2 YDEGEE. The J segment lost 5 bases and the V segment lost 4 bases, leaving 7 bases of the junction unmatched. The CDR3 is 15 amino acids. The CDR3 spells CASSTGLVFTGELFF. Written as DNA, the CDR3 is TGTGCCAGCAGCACGGGACTAGTTTTTACCGGGGAGCTGTTTTTT.